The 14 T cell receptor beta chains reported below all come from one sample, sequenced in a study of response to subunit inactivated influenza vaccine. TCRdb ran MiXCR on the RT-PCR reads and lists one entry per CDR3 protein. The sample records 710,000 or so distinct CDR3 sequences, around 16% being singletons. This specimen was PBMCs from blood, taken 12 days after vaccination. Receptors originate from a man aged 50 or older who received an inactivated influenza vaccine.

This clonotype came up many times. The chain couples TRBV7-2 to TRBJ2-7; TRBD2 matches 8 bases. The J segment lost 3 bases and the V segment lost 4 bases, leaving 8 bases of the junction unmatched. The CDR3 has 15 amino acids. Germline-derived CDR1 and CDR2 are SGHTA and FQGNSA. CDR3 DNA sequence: TGTGCCAGCAGCTCCCGGGGGGGCCAGGGCTACGAGCAGTACTTC. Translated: CASSSRGGQGYEQYF. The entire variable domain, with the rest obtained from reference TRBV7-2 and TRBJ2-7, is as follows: GAGVSQSPSNKVTEKGKDVELRCDPISGHTALYWYRQSLGQGLEFLIYFQGNSAPDKSGLPSDRFSAERTGGSVSTLTIQRTQQEDSAVYLCASSSRGGQGYEQYFGPGTRLTVT.

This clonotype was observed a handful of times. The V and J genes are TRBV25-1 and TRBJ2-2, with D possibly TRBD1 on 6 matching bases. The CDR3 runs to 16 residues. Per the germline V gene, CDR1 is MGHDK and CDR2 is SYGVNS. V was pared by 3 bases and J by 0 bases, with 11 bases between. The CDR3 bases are TGTGCCAGCAGTGATTTTAGGACAGCGAACACCGGGGAGCTGTTTTTT. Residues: CASSDFRTANTGELFF.

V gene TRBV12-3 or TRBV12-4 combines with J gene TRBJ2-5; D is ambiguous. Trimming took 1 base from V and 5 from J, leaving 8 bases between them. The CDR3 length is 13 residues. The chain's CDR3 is CASSLGLSETQYF. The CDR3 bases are TGTGCCAGCAGTTTAGGCCTTTCGGAGACCCAGTACTTC.

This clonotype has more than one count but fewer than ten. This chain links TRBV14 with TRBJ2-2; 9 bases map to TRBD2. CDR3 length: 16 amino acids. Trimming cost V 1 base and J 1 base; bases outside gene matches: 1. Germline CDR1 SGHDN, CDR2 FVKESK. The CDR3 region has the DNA TGTGCCAGCAGCCAAGTGACTAGCGGGAACACCGGGGAGCTGTTTTTT. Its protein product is CASSQVTSGNTGELFF. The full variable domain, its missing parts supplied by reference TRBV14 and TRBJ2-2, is EAGVTQFPSHSVIEKGQTVTLRCDPISGHDNLYWYRRVMGKEIKFLLHFVKESKQDESGMPNNRFLAERTGGTYSTLKVQPAELEDSGVYFCASSQVTSGNTGELFFGEGSRLTVL.

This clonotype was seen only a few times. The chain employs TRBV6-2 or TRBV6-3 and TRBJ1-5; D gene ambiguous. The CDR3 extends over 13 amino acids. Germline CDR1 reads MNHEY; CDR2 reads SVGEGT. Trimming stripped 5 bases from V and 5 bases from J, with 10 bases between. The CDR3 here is CASSGVPYQPQHF. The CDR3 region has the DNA TGTGCCAGCAGTGGGGTCCCGTATCAGCCCCAGCATTTT.

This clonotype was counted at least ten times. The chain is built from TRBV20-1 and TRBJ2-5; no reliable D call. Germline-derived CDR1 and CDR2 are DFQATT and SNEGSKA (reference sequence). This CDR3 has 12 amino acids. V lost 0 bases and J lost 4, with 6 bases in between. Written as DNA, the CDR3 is TGCAGTGCTAGAGATCGCAGAGAGACCCAGTACTTC. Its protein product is CSARDRRETQYF.

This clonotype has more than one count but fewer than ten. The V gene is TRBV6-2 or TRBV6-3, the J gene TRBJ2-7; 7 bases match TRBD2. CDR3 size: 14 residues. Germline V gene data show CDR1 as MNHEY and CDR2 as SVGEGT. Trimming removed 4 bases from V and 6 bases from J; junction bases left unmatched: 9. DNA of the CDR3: TGTGCCAGCAGTTCTGGACTAGAAACGAGCGAGCAGTACTTC. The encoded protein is CASSSGLETSEQYF.

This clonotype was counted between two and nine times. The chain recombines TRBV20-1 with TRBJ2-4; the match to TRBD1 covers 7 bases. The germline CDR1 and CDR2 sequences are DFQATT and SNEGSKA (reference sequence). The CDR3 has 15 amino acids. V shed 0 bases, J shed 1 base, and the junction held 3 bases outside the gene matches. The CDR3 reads CSARETGVAKNIQYF. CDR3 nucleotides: TGCAGTGCTAGAGAAACAGGGGTTGCCAAAAACATTCAGTACTTC.

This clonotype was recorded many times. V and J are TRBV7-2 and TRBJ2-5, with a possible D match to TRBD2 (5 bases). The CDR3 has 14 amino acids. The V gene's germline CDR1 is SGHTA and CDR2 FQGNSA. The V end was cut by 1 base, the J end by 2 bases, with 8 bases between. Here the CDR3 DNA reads TGTGCCAGCAGCTTAGGGGGAGCACAAGAGACCCAGTACTTC. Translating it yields CASSLGGAQETQYF.

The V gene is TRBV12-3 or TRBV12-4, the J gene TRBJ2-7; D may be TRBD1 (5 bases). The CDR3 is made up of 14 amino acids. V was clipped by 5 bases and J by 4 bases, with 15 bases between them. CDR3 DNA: TGTGCCAGCAGTCCCCAAGTGGGGCATTACGAGCAGTACTTC. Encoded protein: CASSPQVGHYEQYF.

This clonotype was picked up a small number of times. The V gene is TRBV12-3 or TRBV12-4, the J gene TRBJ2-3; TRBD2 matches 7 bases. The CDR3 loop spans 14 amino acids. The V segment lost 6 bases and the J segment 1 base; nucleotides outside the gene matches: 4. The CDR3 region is CASRPAGGTDTQYF. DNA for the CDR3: TGTGCCAGCAGACCTGCGGGGGGCACAGATACGCAGTATTTT.

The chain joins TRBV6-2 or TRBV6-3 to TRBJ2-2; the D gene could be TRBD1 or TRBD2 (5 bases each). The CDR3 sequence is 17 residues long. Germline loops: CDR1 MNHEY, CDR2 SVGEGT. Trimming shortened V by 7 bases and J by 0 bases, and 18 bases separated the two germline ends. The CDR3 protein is CASTSNRRLTNTGELFF. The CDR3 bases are TGTGCCAGCACTTCAAACAGGCGACTAACGAACACCGGGGAGCTGTTTTTT.

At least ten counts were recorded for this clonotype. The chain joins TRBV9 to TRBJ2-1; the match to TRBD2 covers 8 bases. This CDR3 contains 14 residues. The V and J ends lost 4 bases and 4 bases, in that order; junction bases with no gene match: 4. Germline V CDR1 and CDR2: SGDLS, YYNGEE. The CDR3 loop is CASSSGSGYNEQFF. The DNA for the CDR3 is TGTGCCAGCAGCAGCGGGAGCGGATACAATGAGCAGTTCTTC.

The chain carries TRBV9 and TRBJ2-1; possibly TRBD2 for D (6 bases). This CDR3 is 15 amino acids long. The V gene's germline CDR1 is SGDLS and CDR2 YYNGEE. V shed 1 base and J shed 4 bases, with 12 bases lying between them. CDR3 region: CASSVFSGSYNEQFF. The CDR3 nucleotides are TGTGCCAGCAGCGTATTTAGCGGCTCTTACAATGAGCAGTTCTTC.